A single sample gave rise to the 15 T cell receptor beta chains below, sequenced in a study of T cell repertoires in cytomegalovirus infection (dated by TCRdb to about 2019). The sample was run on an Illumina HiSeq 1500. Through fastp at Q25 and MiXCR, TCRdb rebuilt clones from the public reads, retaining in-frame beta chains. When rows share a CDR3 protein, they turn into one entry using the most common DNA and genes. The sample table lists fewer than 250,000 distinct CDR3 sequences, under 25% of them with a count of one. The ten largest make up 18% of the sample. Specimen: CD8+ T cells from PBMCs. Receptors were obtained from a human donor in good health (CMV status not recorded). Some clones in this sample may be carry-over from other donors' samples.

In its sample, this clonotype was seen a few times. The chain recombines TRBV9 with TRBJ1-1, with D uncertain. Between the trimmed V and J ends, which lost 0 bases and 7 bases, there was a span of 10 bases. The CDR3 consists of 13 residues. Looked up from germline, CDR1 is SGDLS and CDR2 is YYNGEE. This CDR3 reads CASSVAQNYEAFF. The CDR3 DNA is TGTGCCAGCAGCGTAGCACAGAATTATGAAGCTTTCTTT.

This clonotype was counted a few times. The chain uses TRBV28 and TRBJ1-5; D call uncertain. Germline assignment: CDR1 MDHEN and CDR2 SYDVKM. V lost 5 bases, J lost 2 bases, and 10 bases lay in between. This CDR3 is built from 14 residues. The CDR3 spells CASSRHIGNQPQHF. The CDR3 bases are TGTGCCAGCAGTCGCCATATAGGCAATCAGCCCCAGCATTTT.

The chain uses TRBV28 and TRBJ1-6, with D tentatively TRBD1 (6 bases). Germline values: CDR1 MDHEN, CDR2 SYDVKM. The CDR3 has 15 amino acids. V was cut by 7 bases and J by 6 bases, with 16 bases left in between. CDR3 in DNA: TGTGCCAGCATCGAAATCGGGGGGGCTAATTCACCCCTCCACTTT. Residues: CASIEIGGANSPLHF. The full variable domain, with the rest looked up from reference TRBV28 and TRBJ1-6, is DVKVTQSSRYLVKRTGEKVFLECVQDMDHENMFWYRQDPGLGLRLIYFSYDVKMKEKGDIPEGYSVSREKKERFSLILESASTNQTSMYLCASIEIGGANSPLHFGNGTRLTVT.

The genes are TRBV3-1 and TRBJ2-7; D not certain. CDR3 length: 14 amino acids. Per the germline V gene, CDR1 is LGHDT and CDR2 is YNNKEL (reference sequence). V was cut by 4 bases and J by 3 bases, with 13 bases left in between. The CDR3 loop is CASSPIQRSYEQYF. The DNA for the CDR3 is TGTGCCAGCAGCCCGATACAGCGAAGCTACGAGCAGTACTTC.

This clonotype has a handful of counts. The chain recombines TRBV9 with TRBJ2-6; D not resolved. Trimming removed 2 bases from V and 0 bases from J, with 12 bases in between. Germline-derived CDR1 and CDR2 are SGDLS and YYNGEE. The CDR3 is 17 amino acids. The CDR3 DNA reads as TGTGCCAGCAGCGTCTCGCCCCTTAGCTCTGGGGCCAACGTCCTGACTTTC. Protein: CASSVSPLSSGANVLTF.

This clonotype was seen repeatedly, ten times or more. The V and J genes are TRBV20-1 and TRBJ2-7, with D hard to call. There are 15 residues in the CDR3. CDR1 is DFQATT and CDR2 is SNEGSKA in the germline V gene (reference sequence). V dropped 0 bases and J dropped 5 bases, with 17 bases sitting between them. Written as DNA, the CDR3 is TGCAGTGCTAGAGATTTCTCGGGCCCTTCCCACGAGCAGTACTTC. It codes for CSARDFSGPSHEQYF.

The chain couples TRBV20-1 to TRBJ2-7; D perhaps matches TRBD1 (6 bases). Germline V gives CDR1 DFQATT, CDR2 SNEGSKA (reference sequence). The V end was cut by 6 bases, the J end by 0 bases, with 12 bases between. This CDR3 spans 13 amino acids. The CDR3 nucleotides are TGCAGTGCGCCGGACAGAAACTCCTACGAGCAGTACTTC. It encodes CSAPDRNSYEQYF.

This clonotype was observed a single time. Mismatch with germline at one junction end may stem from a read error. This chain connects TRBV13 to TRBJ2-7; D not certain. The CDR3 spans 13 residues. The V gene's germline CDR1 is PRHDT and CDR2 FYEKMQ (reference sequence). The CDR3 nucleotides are TGCGCCAGCAGCTCGTACTTATCCTACGAGCAGTACTTC. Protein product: CASSSYLSYEQYF.

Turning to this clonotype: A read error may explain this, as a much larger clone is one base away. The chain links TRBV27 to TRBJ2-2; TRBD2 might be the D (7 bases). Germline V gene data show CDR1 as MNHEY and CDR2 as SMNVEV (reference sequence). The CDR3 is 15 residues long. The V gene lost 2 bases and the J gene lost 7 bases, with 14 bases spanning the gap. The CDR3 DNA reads TGTGCCAGCAGTTTACTAGGGGGGGAAGACGGGGAGCTGTTTTTT. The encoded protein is CASSLLGGEDGELFF.

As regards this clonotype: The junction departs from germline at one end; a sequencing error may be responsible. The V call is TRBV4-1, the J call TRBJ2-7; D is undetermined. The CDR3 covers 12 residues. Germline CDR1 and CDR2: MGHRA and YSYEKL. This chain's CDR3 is CASSQGSLEQYF. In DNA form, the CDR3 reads TGTGCCAGCAGCCAAGGATCCCTCGAGCAGTACTTC.

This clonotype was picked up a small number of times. The CDR3 coding sequence is TGTGCCATCAGTGAGTCGCGGGGGGGCATGGATGAGCAGTTCTTC. It codes for CAISESRGGMDEQFF. The rearrangement links TRBV10-3 to TRBJ2-1, with TRBD2 matching over 9 bases. Germline-derived CDR1 and CDR2 are ENHRY and SYGVKD. The CDR3 is 15 amino acids. V lost 0 bases to trimming and J lost 8 bases; unmatched junction nucleotides: 5.

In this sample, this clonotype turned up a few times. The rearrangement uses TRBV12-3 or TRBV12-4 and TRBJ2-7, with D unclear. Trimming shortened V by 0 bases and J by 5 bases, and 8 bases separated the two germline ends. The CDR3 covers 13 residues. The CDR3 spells CASSLALPDEQYF. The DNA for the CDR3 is TGTGCCAGCAGTTTAGCGCTCCCCGACGAGCAGTACTTC.

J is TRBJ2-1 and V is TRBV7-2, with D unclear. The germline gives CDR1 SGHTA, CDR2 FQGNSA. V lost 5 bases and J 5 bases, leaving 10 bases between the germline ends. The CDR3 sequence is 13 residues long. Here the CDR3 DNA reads TGTGCCAGCAGCCCGTTGGCAAACAATGAGCAGTTCTTC. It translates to CASSPLANNEQFF. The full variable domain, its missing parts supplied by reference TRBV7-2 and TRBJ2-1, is GAGVSQSPSNKVTEKGKDVELRCDPISGHTALYWYRQSLGQGLEFLIYFQGNSAPDKSGLPSDRFSAERTGGSVSTLTIQRTQQEDSAVYLCASSPLANNEQFFGPGTRLTVL.

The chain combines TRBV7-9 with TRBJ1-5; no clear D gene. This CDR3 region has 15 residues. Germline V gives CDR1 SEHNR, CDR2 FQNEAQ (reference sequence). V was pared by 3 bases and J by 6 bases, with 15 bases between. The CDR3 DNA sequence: TGTGCCAGCAGCTTTAAAGACTGGGTTAGTCAGCCCCAGCATTTT. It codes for CASSFKDWVSQPQHF. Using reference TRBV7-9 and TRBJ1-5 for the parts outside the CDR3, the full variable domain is DTGVSQNPRHKITKRGQNVTFRCDPISEHNRLYWYRQTLGQGPEFLTYFQNEAQLEKSRLLSDRFSAERPKGSFSTLEIQRTEQGDSAMYLCASSFKDWVSQPQHFGDGTRLSIL.

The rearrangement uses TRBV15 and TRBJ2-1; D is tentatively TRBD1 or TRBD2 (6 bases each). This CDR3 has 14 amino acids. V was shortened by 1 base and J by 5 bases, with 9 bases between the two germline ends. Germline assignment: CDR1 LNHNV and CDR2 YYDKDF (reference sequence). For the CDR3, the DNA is TGTGCCACCAGCAGAGGGGGGGCGAACAATGAGCAGTTCTTC. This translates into CATSRGGANNEQFF.